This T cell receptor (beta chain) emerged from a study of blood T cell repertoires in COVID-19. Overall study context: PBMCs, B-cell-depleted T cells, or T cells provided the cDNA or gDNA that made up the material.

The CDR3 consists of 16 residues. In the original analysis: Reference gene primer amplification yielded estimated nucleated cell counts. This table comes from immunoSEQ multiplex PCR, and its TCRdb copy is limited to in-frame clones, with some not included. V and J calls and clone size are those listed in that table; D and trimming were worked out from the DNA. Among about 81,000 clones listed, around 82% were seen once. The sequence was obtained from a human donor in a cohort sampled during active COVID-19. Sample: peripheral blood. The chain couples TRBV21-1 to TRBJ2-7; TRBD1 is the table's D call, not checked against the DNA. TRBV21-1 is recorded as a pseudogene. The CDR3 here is CASSSRQGASSYEQYF. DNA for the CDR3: TGTGCCAGCAGCTCCCGACAGGGGGCGAGCTCCTACGAGCAGTACTTC.